The 14 T cell receptor beta chains below come from one sample, sequenced in a study of shared clonotypes between healthy human individuals. Sequencing used immunoSEQ multiplex PCR; TCRdb keeps in-frame clones, though not all of them. This table has about 1.5 million clones, about 98% appearing once. The sequencing sample was made of naive CD4+ T cells sorted from blood. Subset specified: CD45RA+ positively selected. The source is a man under 40 in good health.

This clone was recorded once. V usage is TRBV28 and J usage is TRBJ1-1; D is unclear. Deletions cut 6 bases from V and 1 base from J, with 9 bases between. The CDR3 length is 13 residues. Germline CDR1 is MDHEN and CDR2 is SYDVKM. The chain's CDR3 is CASRWTGNTEAFF. The CDR3 nucleotides are TGTGCCAGCAGGTGGACTGGGAACACTGAAGCTTTCTTT.

The chain joins TRBV5-6 to TRBJ2-7; tentatively, D is TRBD2 (6 bases). Germline CDR1 and CDR2: SGHDT and YYEEEE. Trimming stripped 3 bases from V and 6 bases from J, with 16 bases between. This CDR3 comprises 14 residues. CDR3: CASSSAGLSREQYF. The DNA for the CDR3 is TGTGCCAGCAGCTCAGCGGGTCTCTCTCGCGAGCAGTACTTC.

The chain joins TRBV6-6 to TRBJ2-3; D uncertain. Trimming took off 8 bases at V and 2 bases at J, with 11 bases between the two ends. This CDR3 region has 13 residues. The V gene's germline CDR1 is MNHNY and CDR2 SVGAGI (reference sequence). This chain's CDR3 is CASGPSPTDTQYF. The CDR3, as DNA: TGTGCCAGCGGGCCCTCGCCCACAGATACGCAGTATTTT.

The V call is TRBV18, the J call TRBJ2-3, with 9 bases identical to TRBD2. CDR1 and CDR2 (germline): KGHSH, LQKENI. V shed 6 bases and J 5 bases; nucleotides not matched to a gene: 9. This CDR3 is 15 amino acids long. CDR3 sequence (DNA): TGTGCCAGCTCTCCGACTAGCGGTGAGGAAGATACGCAGTATTTT. Its translation is CASSPTSGEEDTQYF.

The chain employs TRBV5-1 and TRBJ2-1; 8 positions match TRBD1. Germline CDR1 is SGHRS and CDR2 is YFSETQ. V trimming: 0 bases; J trimming: 9 bases; junction bases outside the gene matches: 5. This CDR3 region has 14 residues. In nucleotides, the CDR3 is TGCGCCAGCAGCTTGGGTGGACAGGGTCCTGAGCAGTTCTTC. Protein: CASSLGGQGPEQFF.

The chain has TRBV7-2 and TRBJ2-1; D possibly corresponds to TRBD1 (5 bases). The CDR3 is 15 residues long. Trimming stripped 5 bases from V and 4 bases from J, with 15 bases between. In germline, CDR1 is SGHTA, CDR2 FQGNSA. The CDR3 protein is CASSVPQGQYNEQFF. CDR3 nucleotides: TGTGCCAGCAGCGTACCGCAGGGCCAGTACAATGAGCAGTTCTTC.

The chain uses TRBV5-8 and TRBJ2-7; D unclear. Germline CDR1 and CDR2: SGHTS and YDEGEE. The CDR3 sequence is 13 residues long. Trimming shortened V by 2 bases and J by 6 bases, and 12 bases separated the two germline ends. The CDR3 coding sequence is TGTGCCAGCAGCTTCCCAGGTTATGGCGAGCAGTACTTC. Translating gives CASSFPGYGEQYF.

The chain is built from TRBV27 and TRBJ2-5; 8 bases are a match to TRBD2. V gave up 6 bases and J gave up 1 base; unmatched junction bases: 7. The CDR3 length is 15 residues. Germline CDR1 reads MNHEY; CDR2 reads SMNVEV (reference sequence). The CDR3 DNA reads as TGTGCCAGCAGCGGGAGCGGGAGTTCCCAAGAGACCCAGTACTTC. Protein product: CASSGSGSSQETQYF.

This clone was counted a few times. The chain links TRBV7-3 to TRBJ2-2; weak D call: TRBD2 (5 bases). The V and J ends lost 3 bases and 0 bases respectively, with 8 bases between them. The length of the CDR3 is 15 residues. Per germline, CDR1 SGHTA and CDR2 FQGTGA. CDR3 sequence reads: CASSLAGANTGELFF. CDR3 nucleotides: TGTGCCAGCAGCTTGGCGGGCGCGAACACCGGGGAGCTGTTTTTT.

The V and J genes are TRBV5-1 and TRBJ2-3, with D perhaps matching TRBD2 (5 bases). CDR1 is SGHRS and CDR2 is YFSETQ in the germline V gene. Trimming took 4 bases from V and 4 from J, leaving 16 bases between them. There are 15 residues in the CDR3. In nucleotides, the CDR3 is TGCGCCAGCAGCCGCCAACTAGGGCCCTCAGATACGCAGTATTTT. Its translation is CASSRQLGPSDTQYF.

With respect to this clone: Other DNA sequences in this sample translate to the same CDR3. The V call is TRBV2, the J call TRBJ2-3; D unresolved. Trimming took 4 bases from V and 1 from J, leaving 6 bases between them. From germline, CDR1 is SNHLY and CDR2 FYNNEI. The CDR3 sequence is 13 residues long. The CDR3 is CASSVRGTDTQYF. The CDR3 nucleotides are TGTGCCAGCAGTGTCCGGGGCACAGATACGCAGTATTTT.

The J gene is TRBJ2-3, the V gene TRBV5-6; no reliable D call. The CDR3 consists of 13 residues. CDR1 and CDR2 from the germline V gene are SGHDT and YYEEEE. V shed 5 bases and J shed 1 base, with 8 bases lying between them. In DNA, the CDR3 is TGTGCCAGCAGATCCGGCCGCACAGATACGCAGTATTTT. Amino acid sequence: CASRSGRTDTQYF.

The V call is TRBV5-6, the J call TRBJ2-1, with TRBD2 identical over 10 bases. The germline gives CDR1 SGHDT, CDR2 YYEEEE. This CDR3 has 17 amino acids. The junction had 6 bases not matched to a gene; V was cut back by 1 base and J by 2 bases. The DNA of the CDR3 is TGTGCCAGCAGCTTGCAAGGGACTAGCGTCCCCTACAATGAGCAGTTCTTC. Amino acid sequence: CASSLQGTSVPYNEQFF.

The rearrangement uses TRBV19 and TRBJ2-2; D is uncertain. CDR1 and CDR2 (germline): LNHDA, SQIVND (reference sequence). This CDR3 region has 13 residues. Trimming removed 5 bases from V and 8 bases from J, with 12 bases in between. The DNA of the CDR3 is TGTGCCAGTAGTCCCGAAGGGATGGGGGAGCTGTTTTTT. Residues: CASSPEGMGELFF.